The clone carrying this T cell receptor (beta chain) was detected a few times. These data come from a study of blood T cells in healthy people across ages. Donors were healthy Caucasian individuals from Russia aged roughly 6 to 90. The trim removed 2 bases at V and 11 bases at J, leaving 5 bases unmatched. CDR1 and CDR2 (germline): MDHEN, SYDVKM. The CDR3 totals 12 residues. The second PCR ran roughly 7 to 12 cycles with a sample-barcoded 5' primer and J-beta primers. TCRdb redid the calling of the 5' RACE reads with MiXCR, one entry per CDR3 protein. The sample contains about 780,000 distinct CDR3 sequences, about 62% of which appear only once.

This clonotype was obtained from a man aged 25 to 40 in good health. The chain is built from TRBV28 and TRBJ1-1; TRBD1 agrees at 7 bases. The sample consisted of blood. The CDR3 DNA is TGTGCCAGCAGTTTAAACAGGGGCGACGCTTTCTTT. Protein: CASSLNRGDAFF.